This TCR beta chain was found in a study of T cell clonality in common variable immunodeficiency. The V end lost 5 bases, the J end lost 7 bases, and 11 bases lay between the germline ends. The CDR3 is 12 residues long. CDR1 is SNHLY, CDR2 FYNNEI, per germline. CVID and control samples used equivalent genomic DNA input. The table came from immunoSEQ multiplex PCR; TCRdb's copy has only in-frame clones and leaves some out. This sample carries approximately 7,800 clones and no singletons, and 5.1% goes to the top ten. As to this clone: No antigen is known for it. The observed sequence ends 3 residues before the CDR3 terminus, with the missing tail filled in from the germline J gene.

All CVID subjects were on immunoglobulin replacement for at least one year. Notes on the study in general: Common variable immunodeficiency TCR beta sequences reportedly had fewer deletions and N-nucleotide insertions. What drives increased CVID clonality needs T cell subpopulation sequencing.

The sequence came from a human donor with common variable immunodeficiency. The gene calls are TRBV2 and TRBJ1-1, with D tentatively TRBD1 (5 bases). Sequenced: peripheral blood mononuclear cells. The sequenced CDR3 bases are TGTGCCAGCAGTCAGGGAGAAATTGAA. This gives the protein CASSQGEIE. In full, the CDR3 is CASSQGEIEAFF. Full variable domain (rest looked up from reference TRBV2 and TRBJ1-1): EPEVTQTPSHQVTQMGQEVILRCVPISNHLYFYWYRQILGQKVEFLVSFYNNEISEKSEIFDDQFSVERPDGSNFTLKIRSTKLEDSAMYFCASSQGEIEAFFGQGTRLTVV.